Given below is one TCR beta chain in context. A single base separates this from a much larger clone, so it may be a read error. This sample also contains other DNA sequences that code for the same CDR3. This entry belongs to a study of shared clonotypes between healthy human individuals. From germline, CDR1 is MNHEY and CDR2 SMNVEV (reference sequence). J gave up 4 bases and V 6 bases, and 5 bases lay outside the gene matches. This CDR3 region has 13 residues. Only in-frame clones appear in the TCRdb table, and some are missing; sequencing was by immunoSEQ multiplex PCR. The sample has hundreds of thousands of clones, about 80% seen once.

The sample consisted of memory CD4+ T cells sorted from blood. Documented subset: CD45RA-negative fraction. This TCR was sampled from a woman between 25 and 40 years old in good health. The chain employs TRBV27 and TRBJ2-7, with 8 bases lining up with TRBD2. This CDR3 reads CASSRSGRYEQYF. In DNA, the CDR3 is TGTGCCAGCAGCCGGAGCGGGAGATACGAGCAGTACTTC.